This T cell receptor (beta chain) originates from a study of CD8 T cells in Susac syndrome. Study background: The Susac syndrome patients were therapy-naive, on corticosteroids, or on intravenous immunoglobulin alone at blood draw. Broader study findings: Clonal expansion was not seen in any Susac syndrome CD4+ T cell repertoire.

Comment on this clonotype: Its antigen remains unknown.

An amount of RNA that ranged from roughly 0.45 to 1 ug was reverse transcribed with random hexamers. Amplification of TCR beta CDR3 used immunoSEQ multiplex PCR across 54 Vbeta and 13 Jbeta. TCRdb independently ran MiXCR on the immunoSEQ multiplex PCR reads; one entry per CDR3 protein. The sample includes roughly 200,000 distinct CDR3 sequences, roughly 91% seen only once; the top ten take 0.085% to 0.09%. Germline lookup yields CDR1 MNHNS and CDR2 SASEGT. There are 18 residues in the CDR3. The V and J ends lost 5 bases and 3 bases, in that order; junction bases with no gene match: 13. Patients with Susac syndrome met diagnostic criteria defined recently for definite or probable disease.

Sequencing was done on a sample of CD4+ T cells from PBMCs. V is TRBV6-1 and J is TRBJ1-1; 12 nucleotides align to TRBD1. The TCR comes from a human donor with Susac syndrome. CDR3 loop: CASSLTRDRGPHDTEAFF. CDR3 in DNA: TGTGCCAGCAGTCTCACCCGGGACAGGGGGCCGCACGACACTGAAGCTTTCTTT.